This T cell receptor (beta chain) was sequenced for a study of CD8 T cells in ankylosing spondylitis. Study-wide results and limits: Characteristic, it appeared, of ankylosing spondylitis blood was a TCR beta motif of eight highly homologous variants. Within matched ankylosing spondylitis synovial fluid, disease-linked clones were reportedly significantly enriched.

Each CDR3 protein gets one entry after TCRdb re-called the 5' RACE reads with MiXCR. Altogether about 150,000 distinct CDR3 sequences are present, around a third being singletons, with the ten largest covering approximately 5.9%. A note on this clonotype: Its antigen is unknown.

Germline values: CDR1 SGHTA, CDR2 FQGNSA. Trimming pared 5 bases from V and 1 base from J, leaving 8 bases between. The CDR3 extends over 13 amino acids. Sequenced sample: synovial fluid, either unsorted or a sorted T cell fraction (not recorded which). The rearrangement links TRBV7-2 to TRBJ1-1; D not certain. The clonotype was recovered from a male donor with ankylosing spondylitis. This CDR3 is CASSVQRNTEAFF. As DNA, the CDR3 is TGTGCCAGCAGCGTACAGAGGAACACTGAAGCTTTCTTT.